This passage covers 5 T cell receptor beta chains from one sample sequenced in a study of CD8 T cells in ankylosing spondylitis. TCRdb analysed the 5' RACE reads with MiXCR anew, one entry per CDR3 protein. The table has approximately 260,000 distinct CDR3 sequences, about 20% seen once. The sequenced sample was blood, either unsorted or a sorted T cell fraction (not recorded which). The receptors stem from a male donor with ankylosing spondylitis or in good health (not recorded which).

V gene TRBV4-3 combines with J gene TRBJ1-6; TRBD1 might be the D (5 bases). The germline CDR1 and CDR2 sequences are LGHNA and YSLEER. V was trimmed by 0 bases and J by 8 bases, leaving 8 bases between them. The CDR3 loop spans 14 amino acids. CDR3 in amino acids: CASSQEQGDSPLHF. Written as DNA, the CDR3 is TGCGCCAGCAGCCAAGAGCAGGGCGATTCACCCCTCCACTTT.

This clonotype occurred a few times. This chain uses TRBV6-5 with TRBJ1-1; 7 bases agree with TRBD1. The ends lost 4 bases at V and 0 bases at J; junction bases unmatched: 5. Germline CDR1 and CDR2: MNHEY and SVGAGI. CDR3 length: 15 amino acids. The CDR3 is CASSSLTGLNTEAFF. CDR3 DNA sequence: TGTGCCAGCAGTTCTCTGACAGGGCTGAACACTGAAGCTTTCTTT.

This clonotype showed up many times. The rearrangement uses TRBV15 and TRBJ2-3; no firm D call. Germline CDR1 LNHNV, CDR2 YYDKDF (reference sequence). The CDR3 covers 16 residues. V lost 0 bases to trimming and J lost 0 bases, with 10 bases between them. The CDR3, as DNA: TGTGCCACCAGCAGAGACGCCCTCGGGAGCACAGATACGCAGTATTTT. Protein product: CATSRDALGSTDTQYF.

This clonotype was picked up a small number of times. The V and J genes are TRBV12-3 or TRBV12-4 and TRBJ2-7, with D hard to call. CDR3 length equals 13 residues. V gave up 3 bases and J gave up 2 bases, with 8 bases separating them. The CDR3 DNA reads as TGTGCCAGCAGTTTTGTACAGACCTACGAGCAGTACTTC. Translated: CASSFVQTYEQYF.

The chain recombines TRBV29-1 with TRBJ1-2; D ambiguous. The CDR3 totals 13 residues. V was trimmed by 7 bases and J by 3 bases, leaving 15 bases between them. Germline-derived CDR1 and CDR2 are SQVTM and ANQGSEA. The CDR3 coding sequence is TGCAGCGCGCCGTTCCTCGGCGACTATGGCTACACCTTC. This codes for CSAPFLGDYGYTF.